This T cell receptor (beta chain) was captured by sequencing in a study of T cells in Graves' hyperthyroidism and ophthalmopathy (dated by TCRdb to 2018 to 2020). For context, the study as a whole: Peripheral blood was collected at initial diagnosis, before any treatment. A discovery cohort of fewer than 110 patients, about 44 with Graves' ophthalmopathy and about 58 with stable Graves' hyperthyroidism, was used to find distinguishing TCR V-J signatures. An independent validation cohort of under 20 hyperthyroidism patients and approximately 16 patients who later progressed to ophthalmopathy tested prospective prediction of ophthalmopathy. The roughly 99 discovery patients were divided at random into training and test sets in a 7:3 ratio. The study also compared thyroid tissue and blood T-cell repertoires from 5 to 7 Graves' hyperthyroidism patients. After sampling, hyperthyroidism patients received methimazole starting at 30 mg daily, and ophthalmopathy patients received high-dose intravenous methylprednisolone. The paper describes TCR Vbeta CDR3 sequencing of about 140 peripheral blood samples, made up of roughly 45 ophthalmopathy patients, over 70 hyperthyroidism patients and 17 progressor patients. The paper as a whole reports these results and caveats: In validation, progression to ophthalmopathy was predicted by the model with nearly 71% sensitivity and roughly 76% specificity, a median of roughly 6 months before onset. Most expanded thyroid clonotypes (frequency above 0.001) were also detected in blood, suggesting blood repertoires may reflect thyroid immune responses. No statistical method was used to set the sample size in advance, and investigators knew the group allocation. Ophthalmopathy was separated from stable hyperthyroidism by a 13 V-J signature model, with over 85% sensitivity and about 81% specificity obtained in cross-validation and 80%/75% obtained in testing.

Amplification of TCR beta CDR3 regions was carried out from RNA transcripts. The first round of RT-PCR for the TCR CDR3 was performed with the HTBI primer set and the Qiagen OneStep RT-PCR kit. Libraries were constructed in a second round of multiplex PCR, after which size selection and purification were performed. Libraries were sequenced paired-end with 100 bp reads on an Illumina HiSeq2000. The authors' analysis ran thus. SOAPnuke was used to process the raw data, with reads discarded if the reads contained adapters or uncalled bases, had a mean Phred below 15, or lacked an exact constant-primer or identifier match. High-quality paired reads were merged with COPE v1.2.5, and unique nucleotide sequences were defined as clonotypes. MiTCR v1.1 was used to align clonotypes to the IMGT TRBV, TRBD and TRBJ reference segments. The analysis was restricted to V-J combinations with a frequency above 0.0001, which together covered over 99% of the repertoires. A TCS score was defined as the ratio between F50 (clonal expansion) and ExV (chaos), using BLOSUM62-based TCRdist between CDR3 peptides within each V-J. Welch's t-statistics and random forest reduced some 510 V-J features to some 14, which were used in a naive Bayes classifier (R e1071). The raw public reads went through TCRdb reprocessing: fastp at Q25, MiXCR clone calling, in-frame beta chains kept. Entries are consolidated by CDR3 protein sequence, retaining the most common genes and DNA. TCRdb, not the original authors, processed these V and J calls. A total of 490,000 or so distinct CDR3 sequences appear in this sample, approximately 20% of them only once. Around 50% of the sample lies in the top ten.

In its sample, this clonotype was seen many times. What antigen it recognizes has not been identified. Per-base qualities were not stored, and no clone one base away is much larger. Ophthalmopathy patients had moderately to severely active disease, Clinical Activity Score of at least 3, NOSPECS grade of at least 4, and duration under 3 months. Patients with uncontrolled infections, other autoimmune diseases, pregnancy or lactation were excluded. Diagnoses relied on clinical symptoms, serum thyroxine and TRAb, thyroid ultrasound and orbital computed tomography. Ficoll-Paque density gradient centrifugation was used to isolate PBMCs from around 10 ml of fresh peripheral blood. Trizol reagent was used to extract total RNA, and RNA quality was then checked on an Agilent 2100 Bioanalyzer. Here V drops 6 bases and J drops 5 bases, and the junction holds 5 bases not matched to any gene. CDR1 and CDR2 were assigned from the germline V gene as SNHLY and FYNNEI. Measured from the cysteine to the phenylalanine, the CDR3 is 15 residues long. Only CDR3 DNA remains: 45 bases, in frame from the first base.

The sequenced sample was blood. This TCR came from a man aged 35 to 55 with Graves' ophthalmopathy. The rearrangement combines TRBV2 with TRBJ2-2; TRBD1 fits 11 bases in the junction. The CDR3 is CASRAGTGGTGELFF. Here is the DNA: TGTGCCAGCAGGGCCGGGACAGGGGGAACCGGGGAGCTGTTTTTT.